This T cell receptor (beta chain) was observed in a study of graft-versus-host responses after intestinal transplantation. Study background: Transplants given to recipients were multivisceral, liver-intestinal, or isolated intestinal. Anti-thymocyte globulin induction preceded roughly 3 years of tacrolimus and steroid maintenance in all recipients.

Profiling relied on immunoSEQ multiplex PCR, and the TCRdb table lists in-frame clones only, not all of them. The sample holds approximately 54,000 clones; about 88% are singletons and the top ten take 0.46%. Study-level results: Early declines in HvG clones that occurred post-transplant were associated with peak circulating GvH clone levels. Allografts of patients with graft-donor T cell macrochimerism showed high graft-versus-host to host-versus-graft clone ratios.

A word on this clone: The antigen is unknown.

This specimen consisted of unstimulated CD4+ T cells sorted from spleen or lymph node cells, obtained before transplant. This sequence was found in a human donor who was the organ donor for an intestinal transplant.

CDR3 sequence reads: CASSRGDRVGSTDTQYF. CDR3 nucleotides: TGTGCCAGCAGCCGCGGGGACAGGGTGGGGAGCACAGATACGCAGTATTTT. This chain links TRBV11-3 with TRBJ2-3, with 9 bases lining up with TRBD1. The CDR3 totals 17 residues. Looked up from germline, CDR1 is SGHNT and CDR2 is YENEEA. V lost 5 bases, J lost 0 bases, and 9 bases stayed unmatched.